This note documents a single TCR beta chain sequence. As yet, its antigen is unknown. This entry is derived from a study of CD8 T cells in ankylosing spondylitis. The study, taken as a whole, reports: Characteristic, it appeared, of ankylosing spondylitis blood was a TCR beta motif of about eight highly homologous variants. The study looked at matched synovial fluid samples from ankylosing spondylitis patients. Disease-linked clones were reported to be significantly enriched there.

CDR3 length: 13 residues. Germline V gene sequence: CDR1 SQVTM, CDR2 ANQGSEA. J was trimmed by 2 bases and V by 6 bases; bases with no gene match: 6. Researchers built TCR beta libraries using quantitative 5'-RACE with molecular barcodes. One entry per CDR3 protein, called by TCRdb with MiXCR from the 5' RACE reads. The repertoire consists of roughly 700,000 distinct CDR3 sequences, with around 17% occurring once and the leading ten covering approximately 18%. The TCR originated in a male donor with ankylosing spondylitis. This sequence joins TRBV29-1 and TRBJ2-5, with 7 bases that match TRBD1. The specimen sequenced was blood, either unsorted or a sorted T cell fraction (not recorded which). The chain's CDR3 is CSVSQGKQETQYF. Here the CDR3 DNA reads TGCAGCGTGTCACAGGGGAAACAAGAGACCCAGTACTTC.